This TCR beta chain was identified during a study of vaccination effects on CD4 cells after COVID-19. The table came from immunoSEQ multiplex PCR; TCRdb's copy has only in-frame clones and leaves some out. The sample yields 65,000 to 80,000 clones, approximately 71% seen once. Following culture for about ten days, CD4+ T cells were isolated. Whole-study findings and limits: Missing from the study were early post-infection timepoints, and its convalescent patients were few. Healthy vaccinees had only 1 of 255 vaccine-induced clones cross-react with common cold coronaviruses. Among infection- and vaccine-induced clones, marked clonal contraction occurred late after vaccination.

In regard to this clone: Its specificity is not known.

The starting material was CD4+ T cells from PBMCs cultured without peptide, obtained before COVID-19 vaccination. The receptor's source is a human donor who received a COVID-19 vaccine.

CDR3 coding DNA: TGTGCCAGTAGTATAGAGGCTAGCGGGGGCAAAAACATTCAGTACTTC. Amino acid sequence: CASSIEASGGKNIQYF. The chain employs TRBV19 and TRBJ2-4; 10 bases align to TRBD2. Trimming took 0 bases from V and 3 from J; bases not matched to a gene: 2. The CDR3 is 16 residues long. Looked up from germline, CDR1 is LNHDA and CDR2 is SQIVND (reference sequence).